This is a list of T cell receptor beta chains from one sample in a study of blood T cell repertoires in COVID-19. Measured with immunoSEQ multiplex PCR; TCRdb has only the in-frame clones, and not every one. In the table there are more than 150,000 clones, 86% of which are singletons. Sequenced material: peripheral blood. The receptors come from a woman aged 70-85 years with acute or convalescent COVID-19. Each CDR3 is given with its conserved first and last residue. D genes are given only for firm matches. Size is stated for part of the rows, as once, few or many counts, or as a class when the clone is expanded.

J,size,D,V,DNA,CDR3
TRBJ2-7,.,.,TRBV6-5,TGTGCCAGCAGTAGCACAGCCTACGAGCAGTACTTC,CASSSTAYEQYF
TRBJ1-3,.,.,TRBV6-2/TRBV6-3,TGTGCCAGCAGTTACCTGGGTCCGGGGTCTGGAAACACCATATATTTT,CASSYLGPGSGNTIYF
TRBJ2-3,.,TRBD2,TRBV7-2,TGTGCCAGCAGCGCCGGGGGGATGCCAGATACGCAGTATTTT,CASSAGGMPDTQYF
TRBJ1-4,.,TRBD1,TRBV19,TGTGCCAGTAGGCCGACAGGGTTCGAAAAACTGTTTTTT,CASRPTGFEKLFF
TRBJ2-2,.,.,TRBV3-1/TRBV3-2,TGTGCCAGCAGCCCTGGACAGTCGAACACCGGGGAGCTGTTTTTT,CASSPGQSNTGELFF
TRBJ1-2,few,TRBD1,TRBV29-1,TGCAGCGTTGAACCCCAGACAGGGCGGTACGGCTACACCTTC,CSVEPQTGRYGYTF
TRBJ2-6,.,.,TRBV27,TGTGCCAGCAGAAGAAAACTCTCTGGGGCCAACGTCCTGACTTTC,CASRRKLSGANVLTF
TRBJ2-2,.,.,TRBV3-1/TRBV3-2,TGTGCCAGCAGCCAACCTAAGGGCGGGGCGGGCACCGGGGAGCTGTTTTTT,CASSQPKGGAGTGELFF
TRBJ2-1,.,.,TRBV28,TGTGCCAGCAGTTTAAAGCGGCTAGTAGAGAATGAGCAGTTCTTC,CASSLKRLVENEQFF
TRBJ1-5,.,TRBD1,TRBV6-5,TGTGCCACCAGGACAGGGAACAATCAGCCCCAGCATTTT,CATRTGNNQPQHF
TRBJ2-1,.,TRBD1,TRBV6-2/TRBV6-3,TGTGCCAGCAGCCCCGCCGGGACAGTACTTGGCAATGAGCAGTTCTTC,CASSPAGTVLGNEQFF
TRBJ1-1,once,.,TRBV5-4,TGTGCCAGCAGCTTTGAGGTCCAGATGAACACTGAAGCTTTCTTT,CASSFEVQMNTEAFF
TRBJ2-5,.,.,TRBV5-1,TGCGCCAGCAGCTTGTACGGGGTCCAAGAGACCCAGTACTTC,CASSLYGVQETQYF
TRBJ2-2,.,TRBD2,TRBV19,TGTGCCAGTAAACTAGCGGATCTGACCGGGGAGCTGTTTTTT,CASKLADLTGELFF
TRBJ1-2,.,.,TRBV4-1,TGCGCCAGCAGCCAACAGGTCACTTCCCTTGGCTACACCTTC,CASSQQVTSLGYTF
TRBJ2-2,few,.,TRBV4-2,TGTGCCAGCAGCCAAGAGCTAGCCGGGGAGCTGTTTTTT,CASSQELAGELFF
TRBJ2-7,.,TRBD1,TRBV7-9,TGTGCCAGCAGCCCGTGGACAGGGCACGAGCAGTACTTC,CASSPWTGHEQYF
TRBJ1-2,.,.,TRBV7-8,TGTGCCAGCAGCACCCGGGACACCTCCTATGGCTACACCTTC,CASSTRDTSYGYTF
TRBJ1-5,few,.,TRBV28,TGTGCCAGCAGTGAGGAAGTGAATCAGCCCCAGCATTTT,CASSEEVNQPQHF
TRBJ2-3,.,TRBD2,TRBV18,TGTGCCAGCTCACCCGGACTAGCCCGAGATACGCAGTATTTT,CASSPGLARDTQYF
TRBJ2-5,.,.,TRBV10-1,TGCGCCAGCAGGCAGACAGGGACTCAAGAGACCCAGTACTTC,CASRQTGTQETQYF
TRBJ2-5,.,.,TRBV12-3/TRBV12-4,TGTGCCAGCAGTTCCCGGGGCCAAGAGACCCAGTACTTC,CASSSRGQETQYF
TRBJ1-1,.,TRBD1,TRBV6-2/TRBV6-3,TGTGCCAGCAGTTACGGGACAGCGAACACTGAAGCTTTCTTT,CASSYGTANTEAFF
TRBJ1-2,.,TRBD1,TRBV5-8,TGTGCCAGCAGCGGGGACAGGCATGGCTACACCTTC,CASSGDRHGYTF
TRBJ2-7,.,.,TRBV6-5,TGTGCCAGCAGGGAGGACTCAGACCCCTACGAGCAGTACTTC,CASREDSDPYEQYF
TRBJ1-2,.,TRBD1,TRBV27,TGTGCCAGCAGGCTAAGGCCCGGGACAGGAAACTATGGCTACACCTTC,CASRLRPGTGNYGYTF
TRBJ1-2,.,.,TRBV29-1,TGCAGCGTTGGTGAGCTATGGGCCTATGGCTACACCTTC,CSVGELWAYGYTF
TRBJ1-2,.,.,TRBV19,TGTGCCAGTAGTTCCGGCAGGTCGGTCAATGGCTACACCTTC,CASSSGRSVNGYTF
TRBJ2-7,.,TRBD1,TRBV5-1,TGCGCCAGCAGCTTGGAGGGACAGGGAGTGTCCTACGAGCAGTACTTC,CASSLEGQGVSYEQYF
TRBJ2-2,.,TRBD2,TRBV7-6,TGTGCCAGCAGCTTAGGCGGCGGGGGATTTGGAAACACCGGGGAGCTGTTTTTT,CASSLGGGGFGNTGELFF
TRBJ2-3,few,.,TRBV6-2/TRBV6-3,TGTGCCAGCAGTGTAGAAGCCCGGTTGACGCAGTATTTT,CASSVEARLTQYF